A single TCR beta chain is shown here with its context. These data belong to a study of shared T cell receptors in the human thymus. J lost 3 bases, V lost 5 bases, and 10 bases had no gene match. Per germline, CDR1 SGHRS and CDR2 YFSETQ. The CDR3 has 16 residues. The table came from immunoSEQ multiplex PCR; TCRdb's copy has only in-frame clones and leaves some out. The repertoire consists of 500,000 to 550,000 clones, with approximately 78% occurring once and the leading ten covering about 0.014%. These data are also associated with another study on human thymus T cells.

The V gene is TRBV5-1, the J gene TRBJ2-7; TRBD1 matches 11 bases. Sample: thymocytes. This TCR came from a boy under three years old with a congenital heart defect. CDR3 sequence (DNA): TGCGCCAGCAGTAAGGACAGGGGGCCTCTTTGCTACGAGCAGTACTTC. Amino acid sequence: CASSKDRGPLCYEQYF.